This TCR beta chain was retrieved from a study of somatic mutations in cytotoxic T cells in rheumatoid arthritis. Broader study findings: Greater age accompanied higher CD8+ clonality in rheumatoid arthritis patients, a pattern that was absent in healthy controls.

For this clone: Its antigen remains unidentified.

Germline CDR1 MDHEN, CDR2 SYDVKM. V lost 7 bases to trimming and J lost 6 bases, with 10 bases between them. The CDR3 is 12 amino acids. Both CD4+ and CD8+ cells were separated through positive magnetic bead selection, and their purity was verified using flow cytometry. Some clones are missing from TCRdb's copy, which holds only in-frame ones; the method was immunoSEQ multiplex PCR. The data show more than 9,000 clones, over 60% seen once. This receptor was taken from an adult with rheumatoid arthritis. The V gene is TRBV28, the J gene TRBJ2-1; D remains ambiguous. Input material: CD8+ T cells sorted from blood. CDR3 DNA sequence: TGTGCCAGCACCCTCCCGGGCAATGAGCAGTTCTTC. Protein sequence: CASTLPGNEQFF.